The sequence of this T cell receptor (beta chain) was determined in a study of cytomegalovirus exposure and HLA in healthy donors. Use of 60 Vbeta and 13 Jbeta primers characterized the PCR. Some clones are missing from TCRdb's copy, which holds only in-frame ones; the method was immunoSEQ multiplex PCR. The sample comprises 100,000 to 150,000 clones, less than 85% of which are singletons, and approximately 20% rests with the top ten. V shed 1 base and J shed 0 bases, with 10 bases lying between them. CDR1 MNHEY and CDR2 SMNVEV come from the germline V gene (reference sequence). The CDR3 extends over 15 amino acids.

The chain links TRBV27 to TRBJ2-7; tentative D call: TRBD2 (5 bases). Sequencing used PBMCs. The receptor's source is a young man in good health and CMV-seropositive. The CDR3 DNA is TGTGCCAGCAGTTTATTTCGGGGAATCTCCTACGAGCAGTACTTC. It yields the protein CASSLFRGISYEQYF.